This TCR beta chain was captured in a study of blood T cell repertoires in COVID-19. For the study at large: Acute and convalescent COVID-19 samples came from the United States, Italy and Spain.

The data were produced by immunoSEQ multiplex PCR, yet TCRdb's version contains in-frame clones alone and is incomplete. Found here are approximately 150,000 clones, roughly 85% of them singletons; the top ten hold roughly 2.6%. V lost 2 bases to trimming and J lost 4 bases, with 6 bases between them. This CDR3 comprises 13 residues. Germline assignment: CDR1 SGHTA and CDR2 FQGTGA. In its sample, this clone was seen many times. The TCR was taken from a human donor with acute or convalescent COVID-19. The donor label of this sample is uncertain. The chain employs TRBV7-3 and TRBJ2-1, with a tentative D call TRBD1 (5 bases). Sequencing was done on a sample of peripheral blood. CDR3 sequence: CASSLSGYNEQFF. The CDR3 DNA follows: TGTGCCAGCAGCTTATCAGGGTACAATGAGCAGTTCTTC.